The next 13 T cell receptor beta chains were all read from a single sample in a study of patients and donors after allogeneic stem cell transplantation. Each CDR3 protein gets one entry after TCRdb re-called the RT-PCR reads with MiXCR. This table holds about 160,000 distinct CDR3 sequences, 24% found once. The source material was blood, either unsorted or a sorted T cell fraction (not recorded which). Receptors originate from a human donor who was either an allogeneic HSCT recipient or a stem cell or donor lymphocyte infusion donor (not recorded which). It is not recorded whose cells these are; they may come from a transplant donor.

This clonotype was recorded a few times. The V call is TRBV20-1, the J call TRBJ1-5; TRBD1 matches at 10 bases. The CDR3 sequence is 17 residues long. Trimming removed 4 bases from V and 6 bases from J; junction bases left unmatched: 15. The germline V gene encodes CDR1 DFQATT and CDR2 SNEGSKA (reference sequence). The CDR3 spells CSATGTGERGYTQPQHF. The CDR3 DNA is TGCAGTGCTACCGGGACAGGGGAACGGGGTTATACTCAGCCCCAGCATTTT.

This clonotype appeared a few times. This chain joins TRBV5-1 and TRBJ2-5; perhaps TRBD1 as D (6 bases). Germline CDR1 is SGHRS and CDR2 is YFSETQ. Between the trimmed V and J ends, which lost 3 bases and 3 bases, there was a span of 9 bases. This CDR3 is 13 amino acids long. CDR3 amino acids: CASSSSGEETQYF. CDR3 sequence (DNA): TGCGCCAGCAGCTCATCAGGGGAAGAGACCCAGTACTTC.

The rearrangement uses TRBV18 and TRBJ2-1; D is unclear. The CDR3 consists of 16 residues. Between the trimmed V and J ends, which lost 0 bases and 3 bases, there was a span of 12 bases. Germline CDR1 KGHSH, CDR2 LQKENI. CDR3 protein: CASSPPSTADYNEQFF. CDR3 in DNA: TGTGCCAGCTCACCACCGAGCACGGCAGACTACAATGAGCAGTTCTTC.

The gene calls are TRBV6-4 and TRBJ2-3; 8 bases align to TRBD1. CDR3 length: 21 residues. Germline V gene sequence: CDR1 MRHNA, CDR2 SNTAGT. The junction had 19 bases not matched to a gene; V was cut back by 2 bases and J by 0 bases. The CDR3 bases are TGTGCCAGCAGTGACGAGATTTGGGGCCAGGGGGCTTTTGGAAGCACAGATACGCAGTATTTT. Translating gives CASSDEIWGQGAFGSTDTQYF.

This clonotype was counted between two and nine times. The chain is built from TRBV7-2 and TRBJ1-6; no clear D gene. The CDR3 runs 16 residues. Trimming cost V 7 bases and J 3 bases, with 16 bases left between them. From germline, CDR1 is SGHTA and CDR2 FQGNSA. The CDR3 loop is CASISQGRGYNSPLHF. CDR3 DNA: TGTGCCAGCATCTCTCAAGGGAGAGGCTATAATTCACCCCTCCACTTT.

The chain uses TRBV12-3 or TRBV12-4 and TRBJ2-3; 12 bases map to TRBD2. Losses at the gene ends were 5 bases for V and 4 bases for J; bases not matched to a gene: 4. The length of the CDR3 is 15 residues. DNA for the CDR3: TGTGCCAGCAGTCCTGGACTAGCGGGATCAGATACGCAGTATTTT. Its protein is CASSPGLAGSDTQYF.

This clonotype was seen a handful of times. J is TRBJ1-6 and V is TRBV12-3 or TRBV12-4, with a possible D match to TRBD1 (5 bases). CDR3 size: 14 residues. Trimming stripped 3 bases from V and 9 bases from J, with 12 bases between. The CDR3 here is CASSFEGSGSPLHF. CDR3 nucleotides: TGTGCCAGCAGTTTCGAGGGGAGCGGTTCACCCCTCCACTTT.

CDR3: CASSSRGGGNEQFF. The CDR3 DNA sequence: TGTGCCAGCAGTTCCCGGGGGGGAGGCAATGAGCAGTTCTTC. The V gene is TRBV12-3 or TRBV12-4, the J gene TRBJ2-1, with 8 bases identical to TRBD2. The V gene end was trimmed by 4 bases and the J gene end by 6 bases; junction bases not matched to a gene: 5. The length of the CDR3 is 14 residues.

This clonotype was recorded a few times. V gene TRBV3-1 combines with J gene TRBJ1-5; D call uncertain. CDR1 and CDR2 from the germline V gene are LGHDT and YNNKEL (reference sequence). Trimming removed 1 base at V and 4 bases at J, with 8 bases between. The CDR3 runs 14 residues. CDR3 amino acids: CASSQAQTNQPQHF. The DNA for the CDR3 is TGTGCCAGCAGCCAAGCACAGACGAATCAGCCCCAGCATTTT.

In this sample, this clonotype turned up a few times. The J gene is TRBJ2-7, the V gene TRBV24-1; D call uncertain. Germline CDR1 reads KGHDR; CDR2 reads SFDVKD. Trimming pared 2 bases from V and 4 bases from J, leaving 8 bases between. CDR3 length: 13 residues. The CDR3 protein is CATSDSKVYEQYF. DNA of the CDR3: TGTGCCACCAGTGATTCGAAGGTGTACGAGCAGTACTTC.

CDR3 in amino acids: CASSSPRGAGDLYEQYF. CDR3 sequence (DNA): TGTGCCAGCAGCTCCCCGAGAGGGGCGGGAGATCTCTACGAGCAGTACTTC. The chain carries TRBV9 and TRBJ2-7, with 7 bases matching TRBD2. Germline assignment: CDR1 SGDLS and CDR2 YYNGEE. The CDR3 runs 17 residues. V lost 4 bases to trimming and J lost 3 bases; unmatched junction nucleotides: 16.

CDR3 in DNA: TGCGCCAGCAGCCAAGCCTTCAGGGGGAACTATGGCTACACCTTC. Translation: CASSQAFRGNYGYTF. The chain carries TRBV4-3 and TRBJ1-2; 7 positions agree with TRBD1. This CDR3 spans 15 amino acids. CDR1 and CDR2 from the germline V gene are LGHNA and YSLEER. The V gene end was trimmed by 1 base and the J gene end by 2 bases; junction bases not matched to a gene: 4.

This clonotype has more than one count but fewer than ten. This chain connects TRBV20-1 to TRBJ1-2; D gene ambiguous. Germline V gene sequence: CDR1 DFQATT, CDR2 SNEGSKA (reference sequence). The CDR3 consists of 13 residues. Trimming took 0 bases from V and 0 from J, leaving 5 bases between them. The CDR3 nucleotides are TGCAGTGCTAGAGATGTCCCTAACTATGGCTACACCTTC. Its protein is CSARDVPNYGYTF.